This entry lists 7 T cell receptor beta chains sequenced from one sample in a study of T cells in Graves' hyperthyroidism and ophthalmopathy. The TCR beta CDR3 regions underwent amplification using RNA transcripts as the source. HTBI primers were used for first-round RT-PCR of the TCR CDR3. TCRdb re-derived calls from the multiplex PCR reads in MiXCR, one entry per CDR3 protein. The top ten hold around 8.1% of the sample, which has roughly 750,000 distinct CDR3 sequences, about a sixth seen once. Specimen: blood. All receptors derive from a man between 18 and 29 years old with Graves' hyperthyroidism.

This clonotype was recorded at least ten times. V is TRBV7-8 and J is TRBJ1-5; 7 nucleotides align to TRBD1. V dropped 4 bases and J dropped 2; count of bases not matched to a gene: 14. Looked up from germline, CDR1 is SGHVS and CDR2 is FQNEAQ. CDR3 length: 18 residues. This CDR3 is CASSSDMRSTGRNQPQHF. Written as DNA, the CDR3 is TGTGCCAGCAGCTCAGATATGCGGTCGACAGGGCGCAATCAGCCCCAGCATTTT.

This clonotype was seen many times. The J gene is TRBJ2-2, the V gene TRBV30; tentatively, D is TRBD2 (6 bases). The length of the CDR3 is 12 residues. Germline V gene data show CDR1 as GTSNPN and CDR2 as SVGIG (reference sequence). V was clipped by 4 bases and J by 6 bases, with 9 bases between them. CDR3 DNA: TGTGCCTGGAATTGGGGGGCCGGGGAGCTGTTTTTT. Translation gives CAWNWGAGELFF.

A few counts support this clonotype. The chain is built from TRBV30 and TRBJ1-6; 10 positions match TRBD1. Trimming removed 3 bases from V and 8 bases from J; junction bases left unmatched: 4. From germline, CDR1 is GTSNPN and CDR2 SVGIG (reference sequence). The CDR3 extends over 14 amino acids. The CDR3 DNA reads as TGTGCCTGGAGCAAGACAGGGGGCTATTCACCCCTCCACTTT. Translating gives CAWSKTGGYSPLHF. Full variable domain (outside the CDR3, taken from reference TRBV30 and TRBJ1-6): SQTIHQWPATLVQPVGSPLSLECTVEGTSNPNLYWYRQAAGRGLQLLFYSVGIGQISSEVPQNLSASRPQDRQFILSSKKLLLSDSGFYLCAWSKTGGYSPLHFGNGTRLTVT.

There are many counts of this clonotype. This rearrangement joins TRBV7-9 to TRBJ2-7; tentative D call: TRBD2 (6 bases). Trimming stripped 7 bases from V and 4 bases from J, with 14 bases between. The CDR3 is made up of 13 amino acids. Per the germline V gene, CDR1 is SEHNR and CDR2 is FQNEAQ (reference sequence). CDR3 in DNA: TGTGCCAGCACCCAAGGCGGGATTTACGAGCAGTACTTC. It is translated as CASTQGGIYEQYF.

This clonotype was recorded a few times. This chain connects TRBV5-1 to TRBJ2-1, with D perhaps matching TRBD2 (6 bases). The V and J ends lost 0 bases and 3 bases respectively, with 13 bases between them. CDR3 length: 16 residues. Looked up from germline, CDR1 is SGHRS and CDR2 is YFSETQ. The CDR3 here is CASSLVAGMIYNEQFF. CDR3 coding DNA: TGCGCCAGCAGCTTGGTTGCGGGGATGATCTACAATGAGCAGTTCTTC.

This clonotype was seen at least ten times. The rearrangement joins TRBV28 to TRBJ1-3; D perhaps matches TRBD1 (5 bases). V lost 4 bases and J lost 0, with 13 bases in between. Germline CDR1 and CDR2: MDHEN and SYDVKM. This CDR3 spans 16 amino acids. CDR3 coding DNA: TGTGCCAGCAGTTCTGCCCGGGACGGCTCTGGAAACACCATATATTTT. This gives the protein CASSSARDGSGNTIYF.

This clonotype was observed at least ten times. This sequence joins TRBV6-2 or TRBV6-3 and TRBJ2-2; D is unclear. The CDR3 is made up of 11 amino acids. Germline assignment: CDR1 MNHEY and CDR2 SVGEGT. The V end lost 2 bases, the J end lost 6 bases, and 1 base lay between the germline ends. The CDR3 DNA follows: TGTGCCAGCAGTTACCCCGGGGAGCTGTTTTTT. Translating gives CASSYPGELFF.